This T cell receptor beta chain was recorded in a study of T cells in narcolepsy. Study-level points and caveats: Comparing one patient's CSF and blood CD4+ clonotypes highlighted HCRT- and TRIB2-specific autoreactive clonotypes.

The method was immunoSEQ multiplex PCR; TCRdb's version includes in-frame clones alone and lacks a portion of them. This sample carries roughly 18,000 clones, approximately 84% of them seen once, and the ten largest clones take roughly 0.68%. The V segment lost 0 bases and the J segment 3 bases; nucleotides outside the gene matches: 7. Per the germline V gene, CDR1 is SGHDT and CDR2 is YYEEEE. The CDR3 is 16 amino acids. Of note for this clone: Its antigen remains unidentified.

The sample comprised memory (CD45RA-) CD4+ T cells from blood. The rearrangement uses TRBV5-6 and TRBJ2-3, with 7 bases aligning to TRBD2. The TCR comes from a human donor in good health. This CDR3 is CASSLVGLAVTDTQYF. The CDR3 nucleotides read TGTGCCAGCAGCTTGGTCGGGCTAGCGGTGACAGATACGCAGTATTTT.